This T cell receptor (beta chain) was identified during a study of blood T cell repertoires in COVID-19. Across the study: The samples span acute and convalescent COVID-19 from the United States, Italy and Spain. T cells, B-cell-depleted T cells, or PBMCs supplied cDNA or gDNA.

In terms of age and location, participants ranged from roughly 18 to 100 years and lived in about 25 US areas. In assigning cohorts, the study relied on participant-reported clinical history. Germline CDR1 GTSNPN, CDR2 SVGIG (reference sequence). The CDR3 is 14 amino acids. With V trimmed by 1 base and J by 8 bases, 8 bases remained unmatched. Assay used: immunoSEQ multiplex PCR; TCRdb lists only in-frame clones, some missing. The table includes about 200,000 clones, 80% to 90% detected once. The chain has TRBV30 and TRBJ1-2, with 9 bases fitting TRBD1. The sequence was obtained from a woman in her forties with acute COVID-19. Sequencing was done on a sample of PBMCs or T cells enriched from blood (not recorded which). The CDR3 reads CAWSGTTGGKGYTF. CDR3 nucleotide sequence: TGTGCCTGGAGTGGAACGACAGGGGGAAAGGGCTACACCTTC.